Below, 24 T cell receptor beta chains from the same sample are listed, as sequenced in a study of cytomegalovirus exposure and HLA in healthy donors. The protocol was immunoSEQ multiplex PCR, while the TCRdb copy is restricted to in-frame clones and leaves out a portion. This table has around 150,000 clones, about 90% appearing once. The sequencing sample was made of PBMCs. These TCRs come from a woman aged 18-30 years in good health and CMV-seropositive.

This clone showed up just once. The rearrangement links TRBV5-1 to TRBJ2-6; the match to TRBD1 covers 7 bases. CDR3 length: 18 amino acids. V lost 4 bases to trimming and J lost 0 bases; unmatched junction nucleotides: 10. Germline V lookup: CDR1 SGHRS, CDR2 YFSETQ. The CDR3, as DNA: TGCGCCAGCAGCGCCAGACAGGGCCTATCCTCTGGGGCCAACGTCCTGACTTTC. Protein sequence: CASSARQGLSSGANVLTF.

This clone was counted between two and nine times. V is TRBV11-3 and J is TRBJ2-7; 9 bases agree with TRBD2. This CDR3 is 16 amino acids long. The germline CDR1 and CDR2 sequences are SGHNT and YENEEA. V lost 1 base, J lost 6 bases, and 10 bases stayed unmatched. This CDR3 is CASSLVIEREDLEQYF. CDR3 nucleotide sequence: TGTGCCAGCAGCTTAGTCATCGAGCGGGAGGACCTCGAGCAGTACTTC.

V is TRBV10-3 and J is TRBJ1-2; possible D gene TRBD1, 6 bases. Trimming left V 0 bases short and J 4 bases short, with 9 bases between. Germline assignment: CDR1 ENHRY and CDR2 SYGVKD. The CDR3 sequence is 14 residues long. CDR3 coding DNA: TGTGCCATCAGTGAGTCTGGGGGCGGCTATGGCTACACCTTC. Its translation is CAISESGGGYGYTF.

The chain carries TRBV19 and TRBJ2-3; 12 bases align to TRBD2. After removal of 6 bases from V and 5 bases from J, the junction contained 3 bases not matched to a gene. The CDR3 is 14 residues long. From germline, CDR1 is LNHDA and CDR2 SQIVND (reference sequence). CDR3 protein: CASSSSGGGDTQYF. As DNA, the CDR3 is TGTGCCAGTAGCTCTAGCGGGGGGGGAGATACGCAGTATTTT.

This chain links TRBV29-1 with TRBJ2-7; 11 nucleotides agree with TRBD2. Trimming cost V 5 bases and J 0 bases; bases outside gene matches: 3. The germline gives CDR1 SQVTM, CDR2 ANQGSEA. There are 14 residues in the CDR3. The CDR3 bases are TGCAGCGTTACGACTAGCGGGATCTCCTACGAGCAGTACTTC. It codes for CSVTTSGISYEQYF.

The gene calls are TRBV29-1 and TRBJ1-1; unclear D gene. The CDR3 loop spans 13 amino acids. CDR1 is SQVTM and CDR2 is ANQGSEA in the germline V gene. Trimming shortened V by 2 bases and J by 5 bases, and 12 bases separated the two germline ends. The CDR3 region is CSVESQSGTEAFF. The CDR3 nucleotides are TGCAGCGTTGAAAGCCAATCGGGAACTGAAGCTTTCTTT.

This chain joins TRBV9 and TRBJ2-1; 10 bases align to TRBD1. The CDR3 contains 15 residues. The germline gives CDR1 SGDLS, CDR2 YYNGEE. V lost 4 bases, J lost 5 bases, and 6 bases stayed unmatched. The CDR3 sequence: CASSWWTGGDNEQFF. CDR3 in DNA: TGTGCCAGCAGCTGGTGGACAGGGGGTGACAATGAGCAGTTCTTC.

The chain has TRBV2 and TRBJ2-1; possibly TRBD2 for D (5 bases). V was pared by 8 bases and J by 8 bases, with 10 bases between. Germline V gene sequence: CDR1 SNHLY, CDR2 FYNNEI. There are 11 residues in the CDR3. The CDR3 loop reads CASVRVDEQFF. For the CDR3, the DNA is TGTGCCAGCGTGAGGGTCGATGAGCAGTTCTTC.

The gene calls are TRBV30 and TRBJ1-5, with unresolved D. This CDR3 contains 13 residues. Trimming pared 1 base from V and 2 bases from J, leaving 6 bases between. Germline V lookup: CDR1 GTSNPN, CDR2 SVGIG (reference sequence). Here the CDR3 DNA reads TGTGCCTGGAGTGACATTGGCAATCAGCCCCAGCATTTT. The encoded protein is CAWSDIGNQPQHF.

The genes are TRBV10-3 and TRBJ1-3, with 8 bases matching TRBD1. The CDR3 extends over 15 amino acids. Germline V gene sequence: CDR1 ENHRY, CDR2 SYGVKD. V lost 4 bases to trimming and J lost 2 bases; unmatched junction nucleotides: 4. This chain's CDR3 is CAISAGQGAGNTIYF. The CDR3 DNA sequence: TGTGCCATCAGTGCCGGACAGGGTGCTGGAAACACCATATATTTT.

V is TRBV28 and J is TRBJ2-3; 7 bases align to TRBD2. Germline V gene sequence: CDR1 MDHEN, CDR2 SYDVKM. The CDR3 consists of 13 residues. CDR3 in amino acids: CAGGGGPTDTQYF. Written as DNA, the CDR3 is TGTGCGGGAGGCGGGGGACCAACAGATACGCAGTATTTT.

V gene TRBV5-1 combines with J gene TRBJ2-7; D gene ambiguous. The CDR3 extends over 14 amino acids. Germline V gene data show CDR1 as SGHRS and CDR2 as YFSETQ. Trimming removed 3 bases from V and 0 bases from J, with 10 bases in between. This CDR3 reads CASSSPESSYEQYF. In nucleotides, the CDR3 is TGCGCCAGCAGCTCCCCGGAGAGCTCCTACGAGCAGTACTTC.

This clone is a singleton in its sample. The chain links TRBV5-6 to TRBJ2-1; the D is unclear. The CDR3 spans 13 residues. Germline CDR1 reads SGHDT; CDR2 reads YYEEEE. Deletions cut 2 bases from V and 5 bases from J, with 8 bases between. This chain's CDR3 is CASSFGLDNEQFF. The CDR3 nucleotides are TGTGCCAGCAGCTTCGGTCTAGACAATGAGCAGTTCTTC.

This rearrangement joins TRBV7-9 to TRBJ1-2, with D possibly being TRBD1 (5 bases). The V end was cut by 1 base, the J end by 5 bases, with 11 bases between. The CDR3 has 14 residues. Germline V gene lookup returns CDR1 SEHNR and CDR2 FQNEAQ (reference sequence). CDR3 nucleotide sequence: TGTGCCAGCAGCTTAGATGGAGGGGCTTATGGCTACACCTTC. Amino acids: CASSLDGGAYGYTF. Using reference TRBV7-9 and TRBJ1-2 for the parts outside the CDR3, the full variable domain is DTGVSQNPRHKITKRGQNVTFRCDPISEHNRLYWYRQTLGQGPEFLTYFQNEAQLEKSRLLSDRFSAERPKGSFSTLEIQRTEQGDSAMYLCASSLDGGAYGYTFGSGTRLTVV.

This chain joins TRBV6-5 and TRBJ2-5; 9 bases map to TRBD2. V lost 2 bases, J lost 1 base, and 2 bases stayed unmatched. Germline V CDR1 and CDR2: MNHEY, SVGAGI. The CDR3 runs 15 residues. For the CDR3, the DNA is TGTGCCAGCAGTTACCCTAGCGGGGCCCAAGAGACCCAGTACTTC. This encodes CASSYPSGAQETQYF.

This clone was seen repeatedly, ten times or more. This chain uses TRBV29-1 with TRBJ2-1; weak D call: TRBD1 (5 bases). CDR1 and CDR2 (germline): SQVTM, ANQGSEA. V lost 6 bases to trimming and J lost 0 bases, with 9 bases between them. The CDR3 loop spans 13 amino acids. In DNA form, the CDR3 reads TGCAGCGTCCAGGGTAGCTCCTACAATGAGCAGTTCTTC. Its translation: CSVQGSSYNEQFF.

V is TRBV29-1 and J is TRBJ2-3, with D tentatively TRBD2 (6 bases). The CDR3 contains 15 residues. Germline values: CDR1 SQVTM, CDR2 ANQGSEA. V dropped 4 bases and J dropped 2 bases, with 16 bases sitting between them. CDR3 DNA sequence: TGCAGCGTTGTTACGGGACTGGATTTCACAGATACGCAGTATTTT. Its translation is CSVVTGLDFTDTQYF.

The chain carries TRBV5-6 and TRBJ2-2; D is ambiguous. V lost 4 bases and J 4 bases, leaving 8 bases between the germline ends. CDR1 is SGHDT, CDR2 YYEEEE, per germline. The CDR3 length is 13 residues. In DNA form, the CDR3 reads TGTGCCAGCAGCCCCCGAGTCACCGGGGAGCTGTTTTTT. It codes for CASSPRVTGELFF.

V and J are TRBV18 and TRBJ1-2, with 7 positions matching TRBD1. The ends lost 0 bases at V and 5 bases at J; junction bases unmatched: 15. The CDR3 is 18 amino acids. Germline CDR1 and CDR2: KGHSH and LQKENI. CDR3 sequence: CASSPPAKQAAGGYGYTF. The CDR3 nucleotides are TGTGCCAGCTCACCACCCGCTAAACAGGCTGCAGGGGGTTATGGCTACACCTTC.

The chain combines TRBV5-7 with TRBJ1-1; TRBD1 matches at 8 bases. TRBV5-7 is flagged as an ORF with uncertain function. CDR3 length equals 16 residues. V dropped 3 bases and J dropped 3; count of bases not matched to a gene: 10. CDR3 amino acids: CASSSGQGRWDTEAFF. As DNA, the CDR3 is TGTGCCAGCAGCTCCGGACAGGGAAGGTGGGACACTGAAGCTTTCTTT.

The gene calls are TRBV6-6 and TRBJ2-7; no clear D gene. Deletions cut 0 bases from V and 0 bases from J, with 3 bases between. The CDR3 runs to 13 residues. Germline assignment: CDR1 MNHNY and CDR2 SVGAGI (reference sequence). The CDR3 DNA reads as TGTGCCAGCAGTTACTCCCGCTCCTACGAGCAGTACTTC. Translated, it gives CASSYSRSYEQYF.

The chain combines TRBV7-2 with TRBJ2-3; D perhaps matches TRBD2 (6 bases). The germline gives CDR1 SGHTA, CDR2 FQGNSA. This CDR3 is built from 15 residues. Between the trimmed V and J ends, which lost 1 base and 0 bases, there was a span of 8 bases. CDR3 in amino acids: CASSLGDSSTDTQYF. CDR3 DNA: TGTGCCAGCAGCTTAGGGGACTCTAGCACAGATACGCAGTATTTT. Complete variable domain (other parts from reference TRBV7-2 and TRBJ2-3): GAGVSQSPSNKVTEKGKDVELRCDPISGHTALYWYRQSLGQGLEFLIYFQGNSAPDKSGLPSDRFSAERTGGSVSTLTIQRTQQEDSAVYLCASSLGDSSTDTQYFGPGTRLTVL.

The V call is TRBV19, the J call TRBJ2-2; possibly TRBD1 for D (5 bases). Looked up from germline, CDR1 is LNHDA and CDR2 is SQIVND (reference sequence). The CDR3 runs to 14 residues. V dropped 3 bases and J dropped 4 bases, with 9 bases sitting between them. CDR3 sequence: CASSIPQATGELFF. The CDR3 nucleotides read TGTGCCAGTAGTATCCCACAGGCCACCGGGGAGCTGTTTTTT.

V usage is TRBV11-1 and J usage is TRBJ2-3, with no clear D. Per germline, CDR1 SGHAT and CDR2 FQDESV (reference sequence). V shed 1 base and J shed 1 base, with 9 bases lying between them. This CDR3 is 15 amino acids long. In DNA form, the CDR3 reads TGTGCCAGCAGCTTAGTCGGCGGCCGCACAGATACGCAGTATTTT. Amino acids: CASSLVGGRTDTQYF. The whole variable domain, remainder taken from reference TRBV11-1 and TRBJ2-3, is EAEVAQSPRYKITEKSQAVAFWCDPISGHATLYWYRQILGQGPELLVQFQDESVVDDSQLPKDRFSAERLKGVDSTLKIQPAELGDSAMYLCASSLVGGRTDTQYFGPGTRLTVL.